These T cell receptor beta chains were read from a single sample in a study of blood T cell repertoires in COVID-19. Only in-frame clones appear in the TCRdb table, and some are missing; sequencing was by immunoSEQ multiplex PCR. The sample holds 180,000 or so clones, over 75% seen once. Sequenced input: peripheral blood. The receptors shown here come from a woman older than 75 with acute or convalescent COVID-19. The CDR3 runs from the conserved cysteine through the conserved F or W. The D gene is left open where the match is weak. Not all rows give a size; the values are once, few, many and, for expanded clones, a class.

. | TRBJ1-1 | . | TRBV7-9 | CASILGGVDTEAFF | TGTGCCAGCATCCTCGGGGGGGTGGACACTGAAGCTTTCTTT
. | TRBJ1-2 | . | TRBV7-2 | CASSPPGGNHGYTF | TGTGCCAGCAGCCCCCCGGGGGGGAACCATGGCTACACCTTC
. | TRBJ2-7 | . | TRBV11-2 | CASSVSGTMSSYEQYF | TGTGCCAGCAGCGTCTCCGGGACAATGAGCTCCTACGAGCAGTACTTC
. | TRBJ2-2 | TRBD2 | TRBV3-1/TRBV3-2 | CASSLGGSGELFF | TGTGCCAGCTCGTTGGGGGGGTCCGGGGAGCTGTTTTTT
. | TRBJ2-2 | TRBD1 | TRBV7-2 | CASRPGQITGELFF | TGTGCCAGCAGGCCGGGACAGATAACCGGGGAGCTGTTTTTT
. | TRBJ2-7 | . | TRBV3-1/TRBV3-2 | CASSLRRSYEQYF | TGTGCCAGCAGCCTTAGGCGGTCCTACGAGCAGTACTTC
. | TRBJ1-6 | . | TRBV4-3 | CASSRERNSPLHF | TGCGCCAGCAGTAGGGAGCGGAATTCACCCCTCCACTTT
. | TRBJ2-1 | . | TRBV5-6 | CASSYLGHEQFF | TGTGCCAGCAGCTATCTAGGACACGAGCAGTTCTTC
. | TRBJ1-6 | . | TRBV12-3/TRBV12-4 | CASSWSNSPLHF | TGTGCCAGCAGTTGGAGTAATTCACCCCTCCACTTT
. | TRBJ2-1 | TRBD2 | TRBV12-5 | CASGSGLASYNEQFF | TGTGCTAGTGGCTCGGGACTAGCTTCCTACAATGAGCAGTTCTTC
. | TRBJ1-4 | TRBD1 | TRBV6-6 | CASTRTGELFF | TGTGCCAGCACGAGGACAGGAGAACTGTTTTTT
. | TRBJ2-1 | . | TRBV9 | CASSVGSSGAEQFF | TGTGCCAGCAGCGTAGGGTCCAGCGGAGCCGAGCAGTTCTTC
. | TRBJ2-3 | TRBD2 | TRBV18 | CASSPRGGSDSADTQYF | TGTGCCAGCTCCCCCCGGGGGGGGTCCGATTCGGCAGATACGCAGTATTTT
. | TRBJ1-2 | . | TRBV5-1 | CASSLEGGLLNYGYTF | TGCGCCAGCAGCTTGGAAGGAGGACTTCTTAACTATGGCTACACCTTC
many | TRBJ1-2 | . | TRBV6-5 | CASERGYGYTF | TGTGCCAGCGAGCGGGGGTATGGCTACACCTTC
. | TRBJ2-1 | . | TRBV12-3/TRBV12-4 | CASSPVAGGEQFF | TGTGCCAGCAGTCCCGTTGCGGGCGGTGAGCAGTTCTTC
few | TRBJ1-2 | TRBD1 | TRBV7-9 | CASSLAGTANYGYTF | TGTGCCAGCAGCTTAGCTGGGACAGCGAACTATGGCTACACCTTC
. | TRBJ2-2 | . | TRBV2 | CASSDRDPPGLRELFF | TGTGCCAGCAGTGACAGAGACCCCCCGGGATTGAGGGAGCTGTTTTTT
. | TRBJ2-3 | TRBD1 | TRBV5-1 | CASFRDRGLGTDTQYF | TGCGCCAGCTTCCGGGACAGGGGGCTTGGCACAGATACGCAGTATTTT
. | TRBJ2-7 | TRBD1 | TRBV11-2 | CASSLTGDEQYF | TGTGCCAGCAGCCTCACAGGGGACGAGCAGTACTTC
. | TRBJ1-4 | . | TRBV19 | CASTRGTTNEKLFF | TGTGCCAGTACCCGGGGAACAACTAATGAAAAACTGTTTTTT
. | TRBJ2-2 | . | TRBV7-8 | CASSLEPGSNTGELFF | TGTGCCAGCAGCTTAGAGCCGGGGTCGAACACCGGGGAGCTGTTTTTT
. | TRBJ1-1 | TRBD1 | TRBV5-1 | CASSWGPGGNTEAFF | TGCGCCAGCAGCTGGGGGCCAGGGGGGAACACTGAAGCTTTCTTT
. | TRBJ1-2 | . | TRBV4-1 | CASSQGGGFNYGYTF | TGCGCCAGCAGCCAAGGGGGGGGCTTCAACTATGGCTACACCTTC
. | TRBJ2-6 | TRBD1 | TRBV27 | CASSLFWTGVGANVLTF | TGTGCCAGCAGTTTATTTTGGACAGGGGTCGGGGCCAACGTCCTGACTTTC
. | TRBJ2-5 | TRBD2 | TRBV18 | CASSPGLGETQYF | TGTGCCAGCTCACCAGGACTAGGAGAGACCCAGTACTTC
. | TRBJ2-3 | TRBD2 | TRBV7-2 | CASSYGRPDTQYF | TGTGCCAGCAGCTACGGGAGGCCAGATACGCAGTATTTT
. | TRBJ1-1 | . | TRBV18 | CASSKGILTVNTEAFF | TGTGCCAGCTCAAAAGGGATCCTGACAGTGAACACTGAAGCTTTCTTT
. | TRBJ1-4 | . | TRBV19 | CASKRGTLTATNEKLFF | TGTGCCAGTAAAAGAGGGACACTAACCGCAACTAATGAAAAACTGTTTTTT
. | TRBJ2-5 | TRBD1 | TRBV2 | CASTGTGAETQYF | TGTGCCAGCACAGGGACAGGGGCAGAGACCCAGTACTTC
. | TRBJ1-2 | . | TRBV6-2/TRBV6-3 | CASSYPGAGTRGYTF | TGTGCCAGCAGTTACCCCGGGGCAGGGACTCGCGGCTACACCTTC
. | TRBJ2-7 | TRBD2 | TRBV9 | CASSAGTSGYEQYF | TGTGCCAGCAGCGCAGGGACTAGCGGGTACGAGCAGTACTTC
. | TRBJ1-1 | TRBD1 | TRBV5-8 | CASSLRDRVGTEAFF | TGTGCCAGCAGCTTGAGGGACAGGGTCGGCACTGAAGCTTTCTTT
. | TRBJ2-1 | TRBD2 | TRBV7-2 | CASTSSSGAYNEQFF | TGTGCCAGCACCTCCTCTAGCGGGGCCTACAATGAGCAGTTCTTC
. | TRBJ1-2 | . | TRBV24-1 | CATRPPWGGPAGYTF | TGTGCCACCAGGCCCCCCTGGGGAGGCCCGGCGGGCTACACCTTC
. | TRBJ1-1 | . | TRBV5-4 | CASSTRWKGAPNTEAFF | TGTGCCAGCAGCACCCGGTGGAAAGGGGCGCCGAACACTGAAGCTTTCTTT
. | TRBJ2-5 | . | TRBV15 | CATSRELAALETQYF | TGTGCCACCAGCAGGGAATTAGCGGCTTTGGAGACCCAGTACTTC
few | TRBJ2-7 | . | TRBV5-1 | CASSLTVAKYEQYF | TGCGCCAGCAGCTTAACGGTAGCAAAATACGAGCAGTACTTC
. | TRBJ1-5 | . | TRBV6-5 | CASSPGEGQPQHF | TGTGCCAGCAGCCCAGGGGAGGGTCAGCCCCAGCATTTT
once | TRBJ1-2 | TRBD1 | TRBV3-1/TRBV3-2 | CASSPYGTGDSSYTF | TGTGCCAGCAGCCCGTACGGGACAGGGGACTCGAGCTACACCTTC
once | TRBJ2-3 | . | TRBV20-1 | CSVTVRGTQYF | TGCAGTGTTACGGTTCGAGGTACGCAGTATTTT
few | TRBJ2-7 | . | TRBV7-9 | CASSGSREQYF | TGTGCCAGTTCAGGGTCCCGCGAGCAGTACTTC
. | TRBJ2-7 | TRBD1 | TRBV9 | CASSVLDRAYEQYF | TGTGCCAGCAGCGTCCTCGACAGGGCATACGAGCAGTACTTC
. | TRBJ2-1 | TRBD2 | TRBV19 | CASSRTSGPPYNEQFF | TGTGCCAGTAGTCGGACTAGCGGGCCTCCCTACAATGAGCAGTTCTTC
. | TRBJ2-6 | . | TRBV5-1 | CASSSEGSPGANVLTF | TGCGCCAGCAGCTCGGAGGGTTCTCCCGGGGCCAACGTCCTGACTTTC
. | TRBJ2-7 | . | TRBV2 | CASSGGGRGTYEQYF | TGTGCCAGCAGCGGAGGGGGCAGGGGGACCTACGAGCAGTACTTC